This T cell receptor (beta chain) was obtained from a study of prognosis after radiotherapy for stage I lung cancer. Study details: It was considered that all non-small cell lung cancer patients were medically inoperable. The study gave no patient concurrent therapy with stereotactic body radiotherapy.

From genomic DNA, TCR beta CDR3 was amplified by two-round multiplex PCR. First-round PCR amplification was performed with primers specific to each TRBV and TRBJ gene. A single record per CDR3 protein comes from TCRdb applying MiXCR to the multiplex PCR reads. The sample shows 20,000 to 25,000 distinct CDR3 sequences, roughly 45% of them seen only once. With two time points in the design, about 6 milliliters of peripheral blood were drawn at each one. The table lists this clonotype with a few counts. A clone one base away is much larger, so this may be a read error. The sample was PBMCs, taken before or after stereotactic body radiation therapy (not recorded which). This clonotype was sampled from a donor at least 50 years old with non-small cell lung cancer.

Written as DNA, the CDR3 is TGCGCCAGCAGCTTAGGGACTTCGTCAGGTACGCAGTATTTT. Protein sequence: CASSLGTSSGTQYF. The chain recombines TRBV5-1 with TRBJ2-3; a possible D gene is TRBD2 (6 bases). Germline CDR1 is SGHRS and CDR2 is YFSETQ. The V end was cut by 2 bases, the J end by 8 bases, with 15 bases between. The CDR3 length is 14 residues.